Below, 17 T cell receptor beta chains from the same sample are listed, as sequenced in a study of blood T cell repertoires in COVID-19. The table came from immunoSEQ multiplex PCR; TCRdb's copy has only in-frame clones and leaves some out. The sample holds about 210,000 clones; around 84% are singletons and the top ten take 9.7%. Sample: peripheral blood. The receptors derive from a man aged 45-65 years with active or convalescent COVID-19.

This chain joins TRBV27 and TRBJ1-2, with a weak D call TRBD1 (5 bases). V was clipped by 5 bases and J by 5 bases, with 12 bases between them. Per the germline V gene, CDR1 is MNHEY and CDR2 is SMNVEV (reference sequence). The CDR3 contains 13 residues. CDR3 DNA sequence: TGTGCCAGCAGTCCTCTAGGGGTGTATGGCTACACCTTC. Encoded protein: CASSPLGVYGYTF.

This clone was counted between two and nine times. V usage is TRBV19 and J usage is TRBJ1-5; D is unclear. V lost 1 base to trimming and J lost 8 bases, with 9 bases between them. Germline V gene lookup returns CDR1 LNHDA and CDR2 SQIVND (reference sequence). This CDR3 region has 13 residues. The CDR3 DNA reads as TGTGCCAGTAGTATAGGTGGCGGGAAGCCCCAGCATTTT. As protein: CASSIGGGKPQHF.

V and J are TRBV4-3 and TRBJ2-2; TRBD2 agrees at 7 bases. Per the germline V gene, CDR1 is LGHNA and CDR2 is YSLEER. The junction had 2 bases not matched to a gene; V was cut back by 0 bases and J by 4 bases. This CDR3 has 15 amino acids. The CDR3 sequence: CASSQDGGGTGELFF. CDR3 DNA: TGCGCCAGCAGCCAAGACGGCGGGGGCACCGGGGAGCTGTTTTTT.

Here the CDR3 reads CASKRGPSTDTQYF. The CDR3 bases are TGTGCCAGTAAACGCGGCCCTAGCACAGATACGCAGTATTTT. V gene TRBV19 combines with J gene TRBJ2-3, with D unclear. CDR3 length: 14 amino acids. V lost 7 bases to trimming and J lost 0 bases, with 11 bases between them. The germline gives CDR1 LNHDA, CDR2 SQIVND (reference sequence).

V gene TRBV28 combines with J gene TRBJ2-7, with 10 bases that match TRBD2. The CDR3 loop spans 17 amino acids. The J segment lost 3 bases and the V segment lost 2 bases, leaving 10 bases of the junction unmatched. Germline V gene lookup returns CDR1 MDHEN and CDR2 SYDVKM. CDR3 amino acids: CASSLETSGPNLYEQYF. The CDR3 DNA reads TGTGCCAGCAGTTTAGAGACTAGCGGGCCAAACCTCTACGAGCAGTACTTC.

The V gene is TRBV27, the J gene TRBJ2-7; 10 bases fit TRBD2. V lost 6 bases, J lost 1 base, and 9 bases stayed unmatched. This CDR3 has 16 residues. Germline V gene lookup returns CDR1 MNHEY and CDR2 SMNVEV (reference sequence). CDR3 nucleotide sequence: TGTGCCAGCAGCCCGCACTCTAGCGGGAGTTCCTACGAGCAGTACTTC. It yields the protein CASSPHSSGSSYEQYF.

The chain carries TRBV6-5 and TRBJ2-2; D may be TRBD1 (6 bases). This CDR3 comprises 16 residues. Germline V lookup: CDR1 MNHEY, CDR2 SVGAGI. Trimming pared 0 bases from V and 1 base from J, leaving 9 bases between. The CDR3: CASSYSPGQNTGELFF. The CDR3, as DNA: TGTGCCAGCAGTTACTCTCCGGGACAGAACACCGGGGAGCTGTTTTTT.

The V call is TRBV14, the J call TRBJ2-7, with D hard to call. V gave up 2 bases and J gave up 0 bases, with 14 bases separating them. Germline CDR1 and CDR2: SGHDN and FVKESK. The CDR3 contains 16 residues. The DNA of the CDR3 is TGTGCCAGCAGCCAAAGGTACAGCCGAACCTCCTACGAGCAGTACTTC. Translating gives CASSQRYSRTSYEQYF. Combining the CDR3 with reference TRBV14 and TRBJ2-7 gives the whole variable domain EAGVTQFPSHSVIEKGQTVTLRCDPISGHDNLYWYRRVMGKEIKFLLHFVKESKQDESGMPNNRFLAERTGGTYSTLKVQPAELEDSGVYFCASSQRYSRTSYEQYFGPGTRLTVT.

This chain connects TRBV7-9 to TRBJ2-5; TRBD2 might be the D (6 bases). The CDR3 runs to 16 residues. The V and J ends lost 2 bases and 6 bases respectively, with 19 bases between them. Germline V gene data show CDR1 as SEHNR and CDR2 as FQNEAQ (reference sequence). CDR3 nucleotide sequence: TGTGCCAGCAGCTTAAGGCTGGGGACTGAGGTGAAGACCCAGTACTTC. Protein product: CASSLRLGTEVKTQYF.

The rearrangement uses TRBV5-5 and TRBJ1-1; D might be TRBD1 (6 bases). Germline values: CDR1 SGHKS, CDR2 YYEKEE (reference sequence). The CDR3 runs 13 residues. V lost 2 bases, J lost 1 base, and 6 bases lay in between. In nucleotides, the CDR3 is TGTGCCAGCAGCTTACAGGGGAACACTGAAGCTTTCTTT. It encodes CASSLQGNTEAFF.

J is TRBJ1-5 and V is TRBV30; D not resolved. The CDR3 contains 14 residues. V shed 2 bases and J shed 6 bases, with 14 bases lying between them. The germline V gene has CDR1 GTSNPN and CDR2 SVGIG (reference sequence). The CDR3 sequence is CAWSNGLGGQPQHF. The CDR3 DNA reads TGTGCCTGGAGTAATGGGTTGGGAGGTCAGCCCCAGCATTTT.

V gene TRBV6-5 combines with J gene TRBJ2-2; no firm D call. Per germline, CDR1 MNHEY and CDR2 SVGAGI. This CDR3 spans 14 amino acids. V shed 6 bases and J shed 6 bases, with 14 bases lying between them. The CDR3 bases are TGTGCCAGCAGGGCCGGGTCCAAGCCCGGGGAGCTGTTTTTT. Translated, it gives CASRAGSKPGELFF.

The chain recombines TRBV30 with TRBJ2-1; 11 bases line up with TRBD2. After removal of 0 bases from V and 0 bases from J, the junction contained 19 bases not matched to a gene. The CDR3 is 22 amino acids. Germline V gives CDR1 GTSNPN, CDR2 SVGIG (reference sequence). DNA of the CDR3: TGTGCCTGGAGTGTGACTGGAACTAGCGGGAGAAGATACCATTTCTCCTACAATGAGCAGTTCTTC. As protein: CAWSVTGTSGRRYHFSYNEQFF.

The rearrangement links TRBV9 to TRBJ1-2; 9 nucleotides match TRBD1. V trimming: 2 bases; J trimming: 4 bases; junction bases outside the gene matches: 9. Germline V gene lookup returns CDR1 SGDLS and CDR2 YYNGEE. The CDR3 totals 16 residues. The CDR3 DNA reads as TGTGCCAGCAGCGTGGGACAGGGACTCTTGGGCTATGGCTACACCTTC. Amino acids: CASSVGQGLLGYGYTF. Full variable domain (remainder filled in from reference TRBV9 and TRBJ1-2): DSGVTQTPKHLITATGQRVTLRCSPRSGDLSVYWYQQSLDQGLQFLIQYYNGEERAKGNILERFSAQQFPDLHSELNLSSLELGDSALYFCASSVGQGLLGYGYTFGSGTRLTVV.

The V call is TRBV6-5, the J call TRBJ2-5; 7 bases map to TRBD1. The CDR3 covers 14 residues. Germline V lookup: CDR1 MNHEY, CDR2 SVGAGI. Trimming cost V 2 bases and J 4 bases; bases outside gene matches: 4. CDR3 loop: CASSYRGPGETQYF. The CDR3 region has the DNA TGTGCCAGCAGTTACAGGGGGCCGGGAGAGACCCAGTACTTC.

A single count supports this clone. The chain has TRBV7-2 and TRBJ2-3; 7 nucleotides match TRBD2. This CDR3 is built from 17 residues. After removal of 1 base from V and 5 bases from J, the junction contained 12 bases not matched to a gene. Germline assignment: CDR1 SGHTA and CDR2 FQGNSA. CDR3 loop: CASSLGWREIVGDTQYF. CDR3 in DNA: TGTGCCAGCAGCTTAGGATGGCGGGAGATCGTGGGAGATACGCAGTATTTT.

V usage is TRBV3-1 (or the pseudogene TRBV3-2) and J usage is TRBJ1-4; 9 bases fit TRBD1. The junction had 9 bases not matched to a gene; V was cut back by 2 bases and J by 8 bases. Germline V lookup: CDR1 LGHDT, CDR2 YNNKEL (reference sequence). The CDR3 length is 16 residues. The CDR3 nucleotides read TGTGCCAGCAGCCAATCAGAACAGGGGGCTAGGGAAAAACTGTTTTTT. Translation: CASSQSEQGAREKLFF.